This record looks at one T cell receptor beta chain sequence and its context. The sample comes from a study of T cells in Graves' hyperthyroidism and ophthalmopathy. From RNA transcripts, TCR beta CDR3 regions were amplified. HTBI primers drove first-round RT-PCR of the TCR CDR3. TCRdb called the multiplex PCR reads again in MiXCR, with one record for every CDR3 protein. The top ten clones hold approximately 44% of a sample with roughly 500,000 distinct CDR3 sequences, around 50% of them seen once. This clonotype was obtained from an adult woman with Graves' disease, either hyperthyroidism or ophthalmopathy (not recorded which). Sample: peripheral blood or thyroid tissue (not recorded which).

The CDR3 protein is CSSQQGIYEQYF. CDR3 DNA: TGCAGCTCCCAACAGGGGATCTACGAGCAGTACTTC. V gene TRBV29-1 combines with J gene TRBJ2-7; TRBD1 matches 7 bases. The CDR3 loop spans 12 amino acids. Germline V gene sequence: CDR1 SQVTM, CDR2 ANQGSEA. V shed 8 bases and J 3 bases; nucleotides not matched to a gene: 7.